These 6 T cell receptor beta chains came from one sample sequenced in a study of T-cell reconstitution after alpha-beta-depleted transplantation in children. For TCRbeta, the library was prepared with unique molecular identifiers. TCRdb ran MiXCR on the PCR reads and lists one entry per CDR3 protein. This table holds approximately 500,000 distinct CDR3 sequences, about 11% found once. This material consisted of PBMCs, taken before TCRalphabeta/CD19-depleted stem cell transplant. The receptors derive from a child aged 2-15 years with inherited bone marrow failure, due to receive a stem cell transplant.

This clonotype was detected only a few times. V is TRBV4-2 and J is TRBJ2-1; possibly TRBD1 for D (6 bases). Trimming shortened V by 4 bases and J by 8 bases, and 24 bases separated the two germline ends. The CDR3 loop spans 17 amino acids. Looked up from germline, CDR1 is LGHNA and CDR2 is YNFKEQ. CDR3 sequence (DNA): TGTGCCAGCAGCCCGAGGGCTATGGGGGCAAATGGTTATGAGCAGTTCTTC. Protein product: CASSPRAMGANGYEQFF.

V is TRBV15 and J is TRBJ2-3, with TRBD1 matching 8 bases. Trimming took 4 bases from V and 6 from J; bases not matched to a gene: 9. Germline V gene sequence: CDR1 LNHNV, CDR2 YYDKDF (reference sequence). The CDR3 runs 15 residues. The CDR3 bases are TGTGCCACCAGCAAAACAGGGGGACGAGACGATACGCAGTATTTT. It is translated as CATSKTGGRDDTQYF.

The CDR3, as DNA: TGTGCCAGCAGTTTGAGGGAAGATGAGACCCAGTACTTC. This translates into CASSLREDETQYF. The chain uses TRBV27 and TRBJ2-5; a possible D gene is TRBD2 (5 bases). The CDR3 loop spans 13 amino acids. The V end lost 3 bases, the J end lost 5 bases, and 10 bases lay between the germline ends. The V gene's germline CDR1 is MNHEY and CDR2 SMNVEV (reference sequence).

In its sample, this clonotype was seen a few times. Relative to the germline gene, one junction end is altered; a read error may explain this. The chain is built from TRBV20-1 and TRBJ2-1, with 9 bases lining up with TRBD2. Germline CDR1 and CDR2: DFQATT and SNEGSKA (reference sequence). The length of the CDR3 is 14 residues. CDR3 in DNA: TGCAGTCCTAGAGGCGGGAGGGCCAACAATGAGCAGTTCTTC. Protein: CSPRGGRANNEQFF.

The table lists this clonotype with many counts. The chain uses TRBV4-1 and TRBJ2-1; the match to TRBD2 covers 8 bases. This CDR3 has 16 amino acids. V lost 1 base and J lost 5; bases outside the gene matches: 7. Germline V CDR1 and CDR2: MGHRA, YSYEKL. The CDR3 nucleotides read TGCGCCAGCAGCCAAGCGCGGGAGGCTATACACAATGAGCAGTTCTTC. It yields the protein CASSQAREAIHNEQFF.

On this clonotype itself: The germline gene is not matched at one end of the junction; a read error may be the cause. The V call is TRBV4-1, the J call TRBJ1-5; no clear D. Germline CDR1 is MGHRA and CDR2 is YSYEKL. The CDR3 length is 17 residues. The CDR3 spells CASSQDLGRMGNQPLHF. In DNA form, the CDR3 reads TGCGCCAGCAGCCAAGATCTAGGGAGGATGGGGAATCAGCCCCTGCATTTT.